This TCR beta chain appears in the sequencing data of a study of OX40 agonist ivuxolimab in advanced cancers. Study overall: A mean age of roughly 60 years, range roughly 23 to 85, was recorded, and 70% to 85% were male. General study findings and limits: At 0.1 to 3.0 mg/kg and by week 6, CD4+ and CD8+ T cells in the blood had expanded clonally.

Profiled with immunoSEQ multiplex PCR; TCRdb holds only in-frame clones, not every one. The sample contains around 76,000 clones, 86% of which appear only once. In the case of this clone: Its specificity is not known.

Trimming stripped 7 bases from V and 1 base from J, with 11 bases between. Per germline, CDR1 LNHDA and CDR2 SQIVND (reference sequence). The CDR3 has 14 residues. The sequencing here drew on CD4+ or CD8+ T cells sorted from blood, taken in a trial of the OX40 agonist ivuxolimab. V is TRBV19 and J is TRBJ2-1, with D hard to call. The receptor comes from an adult with an advanced solid tumor such as melanoma, head and neck, liver or kidney cancer. The CDR3 region is CASTRVWSYNEQFF. CDR3 DNA sequence: TGTGCCAGTACTAGGGTTTGGTCCTACAATGAGCAGTTCTTC.